This is a list of T cell receptor beta chains from one sample in a study of cytomegalovirus exposure and HLA in healthy donors. The data were produced by immunoSEQ multiplex PCR, yet TCRdb's version contains in-frame clones alone and is incomplete. The data contain about 59,000 clones, over 60% of them singletons. Sequenced sample: PBMCs. These receptors were taken from a man aged 25 to 45 in good health and CMV-seropositive. The CDR3 runs from the conserved cysteine through the conserved F or W. Each record gives: V gene, CDR3 length, J gene, clone size, D gene, CDR3 protein, CDR3 DNA. A D gene is named only where the DNA matches it firmly. Size values are once, few and many counts, or a class for expanded clones, and some rows have none.

V: TRBV2; length: 14; J: TRBJ1-2; size: once; D: TRBD1; CDR3: CAGKQQGPAHGYTF; DNA: TGTGCCGGAAAACAACAGGGGCCTGCCCATGGCTACACCTTC
V: TRBV5-6; length: 15; J: TRBJ1-3; size: .; D: .; CDR3: CASSLAGYSGNTIYF; DNA: TGTGCCAGCAGCTTGGCGGGATACTCTGGAAACACCATATATTTT
V: TRBV6-5; length: 15; J: TRBJ1-5; size: .; D: TRBD1; CDR3: CASRRQGAGNQPQHF; DNA: TGTGCCAGCAGAAGACAGGGGGCAGGCAATCAGCCCCAGCATTTT
V: TRBV6-4; length: 14; J: TRBJ1-1; size: .; D: .; CDR3: CASSDGDMNTEAFF; DNA: TGTGCCAGCAGTGACGGGGACATGAACACTGAAGCTTTCTTT
V: TRBV4-2; length: 15; J: TRBJ2-5; size: .; D: .; CDR3: CASSQGGRGQETQYF; DNA: TGTGCCAGCAGCCAAGGCGGCAGGGGCCAAGAGACCCAGTACTTC
V: TRBV27; length: 13; J: TRBJ2-5; size: .; D: .; CDR3: CASSLGGQQTQYF; DNA: TGTGCCAGCAGTTTAGGAGGCCAGCAGACCCAGTACTTC
V: TRBV19; length: 13; J: TRBJ1-2; size: .; D: .; CDR3: CASTDVAETGYTF; DNA: TGTGCCAGTACCGACGTTGCGGAGACGGGCTACACCTTC
V: TRBV18; length: 14; J: TRBJ1-4; size: .; D: TRBD1; CDR3: CASSPGQADEKLFF; DNA: TGTGCCAGCTCACCGGGACAGGCGGATGAAAAACTGTTTTTT
V: TRBV18; length: 12; J: TRBJ2-7; size: .; D: .; CDR3: CASSPSGGEQYF; DNA: TGTGCCAGCTCACCCTCCGGTGGCGAGCAGTACTTC
V: TRBV30; length: 12; J: TRBJ1-4; size: .; D: .; CDR3: CAWNLVDEKLFF; DNA: TGTGCCTGGAACCTTGTAGATGAAAAACTGTTTTTT
V: TRBV6-1; length: 15; J: TRBJ1-1; size: .; D: .; CDR3: CASSAWDGSNTEAFF; DNA: TGTGCCAGCAGTGCCTGGGACGGGAGTAACACTGAAGCTTTCTTT